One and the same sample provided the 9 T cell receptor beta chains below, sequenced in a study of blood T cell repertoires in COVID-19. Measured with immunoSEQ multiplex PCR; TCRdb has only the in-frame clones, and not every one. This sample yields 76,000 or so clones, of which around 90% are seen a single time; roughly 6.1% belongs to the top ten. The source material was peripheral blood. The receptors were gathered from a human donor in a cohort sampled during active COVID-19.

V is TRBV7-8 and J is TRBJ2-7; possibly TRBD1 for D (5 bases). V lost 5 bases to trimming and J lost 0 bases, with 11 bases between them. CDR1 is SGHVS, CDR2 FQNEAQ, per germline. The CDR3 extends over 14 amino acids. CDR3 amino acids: CASSPLDSSYEQYF. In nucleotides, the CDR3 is TGTGCCAGCAGCCCCTTAGACAGCTCCTACGAGCAGTACTTC. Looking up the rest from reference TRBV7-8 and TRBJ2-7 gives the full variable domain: GAGVSQSPRYKVAKRGQDVALRCDPISGHVSLFWYQQALGQGPEFLTYFQNEAQLDKSGLPSDRFFAERPEGSVSTLKIQRTQQEDSAVYLCASSPLDSSYEQYFGPGTRLTVT.

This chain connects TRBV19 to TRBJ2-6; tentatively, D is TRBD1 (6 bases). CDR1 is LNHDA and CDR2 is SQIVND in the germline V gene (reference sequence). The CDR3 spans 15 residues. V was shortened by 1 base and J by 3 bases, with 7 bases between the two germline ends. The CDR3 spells CASSIGGRGANVLTF. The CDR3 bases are TGTGCCAGTAGTATAGGGGGGCGTGGGGCCAACGTCCTGACTTTC.

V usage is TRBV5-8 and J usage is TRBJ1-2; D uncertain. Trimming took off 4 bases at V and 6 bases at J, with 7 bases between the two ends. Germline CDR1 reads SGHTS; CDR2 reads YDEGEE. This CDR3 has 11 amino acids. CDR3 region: CASSGLNGYTF. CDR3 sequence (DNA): TGTGCCAGCAGCGGCTTGAATGGCTACACCTTC.

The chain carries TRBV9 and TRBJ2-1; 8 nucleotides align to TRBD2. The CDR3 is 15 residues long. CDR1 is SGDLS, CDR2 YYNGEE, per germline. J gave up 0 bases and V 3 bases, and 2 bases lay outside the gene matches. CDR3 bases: TGTGCCAGCAGCGCGAGCGGGAGCTCCTACAATGAGCAGTTCTTC. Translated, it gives CASSASGSSYNEQFF.

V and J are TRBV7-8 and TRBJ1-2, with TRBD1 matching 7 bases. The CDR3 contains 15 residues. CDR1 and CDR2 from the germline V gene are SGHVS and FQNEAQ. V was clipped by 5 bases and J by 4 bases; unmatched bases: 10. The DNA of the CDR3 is TGTGCCAGCAGCGCGTCGGGACAGCCTATCTATGGCTACACCTTC. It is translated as CASSASGQPIYGYTF.

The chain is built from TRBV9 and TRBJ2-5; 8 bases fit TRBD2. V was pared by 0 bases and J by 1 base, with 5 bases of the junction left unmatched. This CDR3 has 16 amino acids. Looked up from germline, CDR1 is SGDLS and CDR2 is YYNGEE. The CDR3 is CASSVATGGAQETQYF. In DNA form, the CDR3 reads TGTGCCAGCAGCGTAGCAACCGGGGGGGCCCAAGAGACCCAGTACTTC.

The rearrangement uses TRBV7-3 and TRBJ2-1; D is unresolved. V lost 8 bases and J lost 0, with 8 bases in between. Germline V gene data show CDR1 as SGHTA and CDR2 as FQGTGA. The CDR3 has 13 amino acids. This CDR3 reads CASSLFSYNEQFF. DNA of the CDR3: TGTGCCAGCTCCCTTTTCTCCTACAATGAGCAGTTCTTC.

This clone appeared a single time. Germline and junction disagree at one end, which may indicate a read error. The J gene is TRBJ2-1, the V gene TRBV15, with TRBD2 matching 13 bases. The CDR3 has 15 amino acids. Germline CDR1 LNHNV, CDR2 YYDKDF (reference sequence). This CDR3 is CATSRDTSGGAPQVF. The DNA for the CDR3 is TGTGCCACCAGCAGAGACACTAGCGGGGGGGCCCCCCAGGTCTTC. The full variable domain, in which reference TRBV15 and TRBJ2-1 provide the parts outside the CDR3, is DAMVIQNPRYQVTQFGKPVTLSCSQTLNHNVMYWYQQKSSQAPKLLFHYYDKDFNNEADTPDNFQSRRPNTSFCFLDIRSPGLGDTAMYLCATSRDTSGGAPQVFGPGTRLTVL.

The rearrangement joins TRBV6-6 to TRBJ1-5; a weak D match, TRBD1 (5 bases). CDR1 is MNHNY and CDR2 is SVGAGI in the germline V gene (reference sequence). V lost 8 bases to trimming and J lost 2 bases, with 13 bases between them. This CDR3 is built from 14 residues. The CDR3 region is CASRSPGGNQPQHF. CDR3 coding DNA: TGTGCCAGCCGGAGCCCGGGGGGCAATCAGCCCCAGCATTTT.